The 17 T cell receptor beta chains given below trace back to one sample, sequenced in a study of vaccination effects on CD4 cells after COVID-19. TCRdb's table, derived via immunoSEQ multiplex PCR, lists solely in-frame clones and lacks some. Of roughly 41,000 clones listed, under 75% were seen once; the top ten hold 26%. Sequencing was preceded by expansion of antigen-specific CD4+ T cells with viral peptide pools in the ViraFEST assay. Subsequent to a culture period of under 11 days, CD4+ T cells were isolated. Prior SARS-CoV-2 infection was absent in the vaccine recipients, as shown by negative nucleocapsid antibodies. The antigens for these receptors are not known. This material consisted of CD4+ T cells from PBMCs cultured with HCoV-OC43 spike peptides, taken before COVID-19 vaccination. The subset is: HCoV-OC43 spike overlapping peptide pool stimulation. All receptors come from a human donor who received a COVID-19 vaccine.

The sample holds one count of this clone. The J gene is TRBJ2-7, the V gene TRBV18; D remains unclear. Germline V gene lookup returns CDR1 KGHSH and CDR2 LQKENI. Between the trimmed V and J ends, which lost 4 bases and 4 bases, there was a span of 20 bases. The CDR3 is 16 residues long. The CDR3 loop reads CASSRRTALLHYEQYF. The DNA for the CDR3 is TGTGCCAGCTCACGCCGGACGGCCCTTCTCCATTACGAGCAGTACTTC.

DNA of the CDR3: TGTGCCAGCAGCGTGCCGGGACAGGGGTACACTGAAGCTTTCTTT. Protein product: CASSVPGQGYTEAFF. V usage is TRBV5-4 and J usage is TRBJ1-1, with 10 bases fitting TRBD1. J lost 3 bases, V lost 4 bases, and 6 bases had no gene match. Germline values: CDR1 SGHNT, CDR2 YYREEE (reference sequence). CDR3 size: 15 residues.

V and J are TRBV6-2 or TRBV6-3 and TRBJ2-5; perhaps TRBD1 as D (5 bases). V lost 4 bases and J lost 3, with 9 bases in between. CDR1 and CDR2 (germline): MNHEY, SVGEGT. The CDR3 covers 13 residues. Here the CDR3 DNA reads TGTGCCAGCAGTTTCGGACAAAAAGAGACCCAGTACTTC. Translated, it gives CASSFGQKETQYF.

The gene calls are TRBV5-1 and TRBJ2-3, with D unresolved. The CDR3 covers 14 residues. The germline V gene encodes CDR1 SGHRS and CDR2 YFSETQ. The V end was cut by 4 bases, the J end by 0 bases, with 9 bases between. The CDR3, as DNA: TGCGCCAGCAGCGAAGGGTACAGCACAGATACGCAGTATTTT. Translating gives CASSEGYSTDTQYF.

V is TRBV5-1 and J is TRBJ1-3, with D perhaps TRBD1 (5 bases). CDR3 length equals 18 residues. The ends were cut back, 4 bases at V and 2 bases at J, with 22 bases in the middle. In germline, CDR1 is SGHRS, CDR2 YFSETQ. The CDR3 reads CASSLLSLSTAPGNTIYF. CDR3 sequence (DNA): TGCGCCAGCAGCCTCTTGAGCCTCTCGACAGCTCCTGGAAACACCATATATTTT.

V usage is TRBV11-3 and J usage is TRBJ2-7; D unresolved. The CDR3 has 13 residues. Deletions cut 1 base from V and 5 bases from J, with 9 bases between. Germline-derived CDR1 and CDR2 are SGHNT and YENEEA. The CDR3 loop is CASSLGPRDEQYF. The CDR3 bases are TGTGCCAGCAGCTTAGGTCCCAGAGACGAGCAGTACTTC.

This rearrangement joins TRBV13 to TRBJ1-1; 11 bases line up with TRBD1. CDR1 PRHDT and CDR2 FYEKMQ come from the germline V gene (reference sequence). V trimming: 5 bases; J trimming: 5 bases; junction bases outside the gene matches: 7. The CDR3 sequence is 15 residues long. The CDR3 spells CASSATGTGGTEAFF. CDR3 nucleotide sequence: TGTGCCAGCAGCGCTACCGGGACAGGGGGAACTGAAGCTTTCTTT. Drawing the rest from reference TRBV13 and TRBJ1-1, the complete variable domain is AAGVIQSPRHLIKEKRETATLKCYPIPRHDTVYWYQQGPGQDPQFLISFYEKMQSDKGSIPDRFSAQQFSDYHSELNMSSLELGDSALYFCASSATGTGGTEAFFGQGTRLTVV.

This chain joins TRBV9 and TRBJ2-7, with D perhaps given as TRBD1 or TRBD2 (6 bases each). V shed 0 bases and J shed 5 bases, with 12 bases lying between them. The V gene's germline CDR1 is SGDLS and CDR2 YYNGEE. The CDR3 loop spans 14 amino acids. DNA of the CDR3: TGTGCCAGCAGCGTAGGGGGGGCCTCAAACGAGCAGTACTTC. Its protein is CASSVGGASNEQYF.

This clone was detected ten times or more. The chain recombines TRBV2 with TRBJ2-7, with 8 positions matching TRBD2. Germline CDR1 and CDR2: SNHLY and FYNNEI. Trimming took 8 bases from V and 4 from J; bases not matched to a gene: 10. This CDR3 region has 14 residues. CDR3 amino acids: CASRRREAEYEQYF. The CDR3 DNA follows: TGTGCCAGCCGAAGGCGGGAGGCTGAATACGAGCAGTACTTC.

The chain is built from TRBV25-1 and TRBJ2-7; D remains unclear. V dropped 3 bases and J dropped 7 bases, with 7 bases sitting between them. In germline, CDR1 is MGHDK, CDR2 SYGVNS. This CDR3 region has 11 residues. CDR3 DNA sequence: TGTGCCAGCAGTGACGGGTGGGAGCAGTACTTC. Amino acids: CASSDGWEQYF.

The chain is built from TRBV6-4 and TRBJ2-1; D not certain. Germline-derived CDR1 and CDR2 are MRHNA and SNTAGT. Trimming shortened V by 6 bases and J by 7 bases, and 13 bases separated the two germline ends. The CDR3 spans 13 residues. DNA of the CDR3: TGTGCCAGCAGGCCGACGCCACGAAATGAGCAGTTCTTC. Translation gives CASRPTPRNEQFF.

The chain is built from TRBV21-1 and TRBJ2-4; the listed D gene, TRBD1, was not tested against the DNA. TRBV21-1 is a listed pseudogene. This CDR3 spans 16 amino acids. The DNA for the CDR3 is TGTGCCAGCAGCAAGAGGACAGTACTAGCCAAAAACATTCAGTACTTC. Translated: CASSKRTVLAKNIQYF.

This clone was observed a handful of times. The rearrangement uses TRBV18 and TRBJ1-1; possible D gene TRBD1, 6 bases. Germline lookup yields CDR1 KGHSH and CDR2 LQKENI. V dropped 2 bases and J dropped 8 bases, with 6 bases sitting between them. This CDR3 is 11 amino acids long. Written as DNA, the CDR3 is TGTGCCAGCTCACCAGGGACAGAAGCTTTCTTT. Its translation is CASSPGTEAFF.

J is TRBJ2-6 and V is TRBV30, with D perhaps TRBD2 (5 bases). There are 17 residues in the CDR3. V lost 5 bases and J lost 0, with 17 bases in between. Germline V gives CDR1 GTSNPN, CDR2 SVGIG (reference sequence). This CDR3 reads CAWGAAGSYSGANVLTF. The CDR3 region has the DNA TGTGCCTGGGGAGCGGCAGGTTCCTACTCTGGGGCCAACGTCCTGACTTTC.

V gene TRBV27 combines with J gene TRBJ1-1; D is unclear. The V gene's germline CDR1 is MNHEY and CDR2 SMNVEV (reference sequence). V lost 3 bases to trimming and J lost 7 bases, with 9 bases between them. CDR3 length: 12 residues. CDR3 amino acids: CASSFKQGEAFF. Written as DNA, the CDR3 is TGTGCCAGCAGTTTTAAACAAGGTGAAGCTTTCTTT.

This chain connects TRBV5-1 to TRBJ1-6; possibly TRBD1 for D (5 bases). Germline loops: CDR1 SGHRS, CDR2 YFSETQ. The CDR3 runs 13 residues. Deletions cut 4 bases from V and 7 bases from J, with 9 bases between. The CDR3 spells CASSAGGNSPLHF. DNA for the CDR3: TGCGCCAGCAGCGCGGGGGGAAATTCACCCCTCCACTTT.

The chain couples TRBV5-6 to TRBJ2-2; possibly TRBD2 for D (7 bases). CDR1 and CDR2 (germline): SGHDT, YYEEEE. CDR3 length equals 15 residues. Trimming stripped 2 bases from V and 4 bases from J, with 12 bases between. As DNA, the CDR3 is TGTGCCAGCAGCTTTGCGGGGGCCGGCACCGGGGAGCTGTTTTTT. Its protein is CASSFAGAGTGELFF. Complete variable domain (other parts from reference TRBV5-6 and TRBJ2-2): DAGVTQSPTHLIKTRGQQVTLRCSPKSGHDTVSWYQQALGQGPQFIFQYYEEEERQRGNFPDRFSGHQFPNYSSELNVNALLLGDSALYLCASSFAGAGTGELFFGEGSRLTVL.